Each of the 4 T cell receptor beta chains below was sequenced from the same sample in a study of T-cell memory formation after mild COVID-19. One entry per CDR3 protein, called by TCRdb with MiXCR from the 5' RACE reads. The data show 250,000 to 300,000 distinct CDR3 sequences, around 15% seen once. The specimen was PBMCs or a T cell subset sorted from them (not recorded which). The source is a man in his late teens or twenties who had mild COVID-19 (a few samples of this study predate the infection). Cell type and time point are not known.

This clonotype was seen repeatedly, ten times or more. V gene TRBV20-1 combines with J gene TRBJ2-6; perhaps D is TRBD1 or TRBD2 (5 bases each). V lost 1 base to trimming and J lost 2 bases, with 12 bases between them. CDR1 and CDR2 from the germline V gene are DFQATT and SNEGSKA (reference sequence). CDR3 length: 16 residues. Here the CDR3 DNA reads TGCAGTGCTAGAGTTCAGGGAGCCCCTGGGGCCAACGTCCTGACTTTC. As protein: CSARVQGAPGANVLTF.

The table lists this clonotype with many counts. The V and J genes are TRBV2 and TRBJ2-2; D unclear. This CDR3 comprises 15 residues. With 6 bases removed from V and 6 bases from J, the gap between germline ends came to 17 bases. The V gene's germline CDR1 is SNHLY and CDR2 FYNNEI. The CDR3: CASSEAGPWAGELFF. The CDR3 nucleotides are TGTGCCAGCAGCGAGGCCGGACCGTGGGCCGGGGAGCTGTTTTTT.

The J gene is TRBJ2-5, the V gene TRBV19, with 9 bases fitting TRBD1. V was pared by 3 bases and J by 4 bases, with 15 bases of the junction left unmatched. This CDR3 comprises 18 residues. Germline V CDR1 and CDR2: LNHDA, SQIVND (reference sequence). CDR3 sequence reads: CASSISVGDRDERETQYF. The CDR3 nucleotides read TGTGCCAGTAGTATTTCGGTCGGGGACAGGGACGAAAGAGAGACCCAGTACTTC. The entire variable domain, with the rest obtained from reference TRBV19 and TRBJ2-5, is as follows: DGGITQSPKYLFRKEGQNVTLSCEQNLNHDAMYWYRQDPGQGLRLIYYSQIVNDFQKGDIAEGYSVSREKKESFPLTVTSAQKNPTAFYLCASSISVGDRDERETQYFGPGTRLLVL.

There are a few counts of this clonotype. The chain carries TRBV4-2 and TRBJ2-1; the D gene is possibly TRBD2 (6 bases). V was clipped by 1 base and J by 9 bases, with 16 bases between them. CDR1 and CDR2 (germline): LGHNA, YNFKEQ. CDR3 size: 15 residues. The CDR3 sequence: CASSQVGASEGEQFF. CDR3 bases: TGTGCCAGCAGCCAAGTCGGGGCTAGCGAGGGTGAGCAGTTCTTC.